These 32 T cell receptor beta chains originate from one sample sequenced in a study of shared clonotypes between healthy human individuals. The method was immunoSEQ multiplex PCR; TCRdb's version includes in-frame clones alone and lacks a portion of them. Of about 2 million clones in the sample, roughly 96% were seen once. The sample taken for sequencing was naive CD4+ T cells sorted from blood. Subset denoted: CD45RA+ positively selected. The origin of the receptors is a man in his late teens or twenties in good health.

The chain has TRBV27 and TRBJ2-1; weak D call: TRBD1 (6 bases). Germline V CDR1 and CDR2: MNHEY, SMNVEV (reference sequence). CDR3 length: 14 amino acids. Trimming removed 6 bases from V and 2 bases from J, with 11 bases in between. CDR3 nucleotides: TGTGCCAGCAGCTTCAGGGGTCCCTACAATGAGCAGTTCTTC. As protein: CASSFRGPYNEQFF.

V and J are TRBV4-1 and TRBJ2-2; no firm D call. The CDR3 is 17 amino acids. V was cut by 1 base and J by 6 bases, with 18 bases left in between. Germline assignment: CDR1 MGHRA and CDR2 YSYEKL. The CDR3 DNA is TGCGCCAGCAGCCAAGGGTTGGGCACTTCAGGCGCCGGGGAGCTGTTTTTT. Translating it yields CASSQGLGTSGAGELFF.

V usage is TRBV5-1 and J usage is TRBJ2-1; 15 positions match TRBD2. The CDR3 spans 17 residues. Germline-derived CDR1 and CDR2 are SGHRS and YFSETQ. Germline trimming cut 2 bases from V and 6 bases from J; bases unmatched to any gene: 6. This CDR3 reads CASSFHGLAGGPNEQFF. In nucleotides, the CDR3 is TGCGCCAGCAGCTTCCATGGACTAGCGGGAGGGCCCAATGAGCAGTTCTTC.

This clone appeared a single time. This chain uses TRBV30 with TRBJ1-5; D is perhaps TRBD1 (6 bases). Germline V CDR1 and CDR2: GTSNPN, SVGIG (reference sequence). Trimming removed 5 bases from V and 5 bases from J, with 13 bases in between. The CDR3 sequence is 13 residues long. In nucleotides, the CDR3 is TGTGCCTGGCAGTCGGACAGTTATCAGCCCCAGCATTTT. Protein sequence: CAWQSDSYQPQHF.

The CDR3 is CAWTGGNEKLFF. The CDR3, as DNA: TGTGCCTGGACAGGCGGGAATGAAAAACTGTTTTTT. This chain joins TRBV30 and TRBJ1-4; D not resolved. CDR3 length: 12 amino acids. The germline V gene has CDR1 GTSNPN and CDR2 SVGIG (reference sequence). V lost 4 bases and J lost 5, with 8 bases in between. Using reference TRBV30 and TRBJ1-4 for the parts outside the CDR3, the full variable domain is SQTIHQWPATLVQPVGSPLSLECTVEGTSNPNLYWYRQAAGRGLQLLFYSVGIGQISSEVPQNLSASRPQDRQFILSSKKLLLSDSGFYLCAWTGGNEKLFFGSGTQLSVL.

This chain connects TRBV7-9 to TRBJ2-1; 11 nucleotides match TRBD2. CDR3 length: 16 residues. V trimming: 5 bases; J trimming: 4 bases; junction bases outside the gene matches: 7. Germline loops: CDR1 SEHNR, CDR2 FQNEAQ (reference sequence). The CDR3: CASSPPGLAVYNEQFF. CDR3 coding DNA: TGTGCCAGCAGCCCCCCGGGACTAGCGGTGTACAATGAGCAGTTCTTC.

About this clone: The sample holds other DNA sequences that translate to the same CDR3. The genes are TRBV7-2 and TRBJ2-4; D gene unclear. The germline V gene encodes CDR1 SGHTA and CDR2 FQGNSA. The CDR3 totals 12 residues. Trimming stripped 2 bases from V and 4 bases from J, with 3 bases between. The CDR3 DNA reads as TGTGCCAGCAGCTTAAGTAAAAACATTCAGTACTTC. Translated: CASSLSKNIQYF.

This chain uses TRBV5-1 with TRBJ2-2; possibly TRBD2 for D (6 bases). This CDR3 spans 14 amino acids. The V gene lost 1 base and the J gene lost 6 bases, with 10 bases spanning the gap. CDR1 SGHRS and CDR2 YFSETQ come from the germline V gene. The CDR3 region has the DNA TGCGCCAGCAGCTTGATCAGGGACTCCGGGGAGCTGTTTTTT. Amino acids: CASSLIRDSGELFF.

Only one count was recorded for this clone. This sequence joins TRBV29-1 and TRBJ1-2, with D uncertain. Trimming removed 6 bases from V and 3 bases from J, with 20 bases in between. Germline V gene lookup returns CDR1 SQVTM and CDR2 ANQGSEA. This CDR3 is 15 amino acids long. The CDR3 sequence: CSVLPRAPGHYGYTF. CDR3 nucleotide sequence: TGCAGCGTCCTACCCCGGGCCCCGGGCCACTATGGCTACACCTTC.

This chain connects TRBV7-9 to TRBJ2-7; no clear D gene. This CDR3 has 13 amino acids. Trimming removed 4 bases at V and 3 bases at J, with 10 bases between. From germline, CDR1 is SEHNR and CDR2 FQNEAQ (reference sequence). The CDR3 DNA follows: TGTGCCAGCAGCTCTTCCACCTACTACGAGCAGTACTTC. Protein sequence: CASSSSTYYEQYF.

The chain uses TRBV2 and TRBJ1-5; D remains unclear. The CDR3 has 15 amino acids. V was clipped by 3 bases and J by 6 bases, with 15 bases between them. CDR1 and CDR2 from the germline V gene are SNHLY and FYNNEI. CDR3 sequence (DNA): TGTGCCAGCAGTGAGAAAGGGTCGTTGGGTCAGCCCCAGCATTTT. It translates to CASSEKGSLGQPQHF.

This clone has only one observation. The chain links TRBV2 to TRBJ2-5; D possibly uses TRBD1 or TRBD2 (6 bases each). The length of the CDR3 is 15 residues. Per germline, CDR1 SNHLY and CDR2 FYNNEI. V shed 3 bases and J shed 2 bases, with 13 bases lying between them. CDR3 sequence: CASSERVGGQETQYF. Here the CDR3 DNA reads TGTGCCAGCAGTGAGCGGGTAGGGGGGCAAGAGACCCAGTACTTC.

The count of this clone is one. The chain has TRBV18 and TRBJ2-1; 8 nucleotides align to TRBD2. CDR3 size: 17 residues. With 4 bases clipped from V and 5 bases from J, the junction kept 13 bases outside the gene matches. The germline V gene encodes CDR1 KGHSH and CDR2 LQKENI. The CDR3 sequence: CASSRSPAGDFNNEQFF. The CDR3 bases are TGTGCCAGCTCACGAAGCCCAGCGGGGGATTTTAACAATGAGCAGTTCTTC.

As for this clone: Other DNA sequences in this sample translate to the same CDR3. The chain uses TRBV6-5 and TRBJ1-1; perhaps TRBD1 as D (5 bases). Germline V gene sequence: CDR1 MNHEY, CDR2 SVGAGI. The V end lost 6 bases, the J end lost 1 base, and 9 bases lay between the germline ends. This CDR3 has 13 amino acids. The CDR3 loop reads CASSRGPNTEAFF. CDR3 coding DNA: TGTGCCAGCAGCCGGGGACCGAACACTGAAGCTTTCTTT.

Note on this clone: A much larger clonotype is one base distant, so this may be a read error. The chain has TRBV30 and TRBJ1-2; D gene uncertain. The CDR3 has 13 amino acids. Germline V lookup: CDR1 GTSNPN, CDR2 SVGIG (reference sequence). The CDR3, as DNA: TGTGTCTGGGAGAACGGATTTAACTATGGCTACACCTTC. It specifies CVWENGFNYGYTF.

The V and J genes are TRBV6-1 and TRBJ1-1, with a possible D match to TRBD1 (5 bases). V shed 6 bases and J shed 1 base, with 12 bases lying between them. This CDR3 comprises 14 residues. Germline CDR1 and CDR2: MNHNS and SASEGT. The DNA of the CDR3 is TGTGCCAGCAGGGTTAGGGGCCAGAACACTGAAGCTTTCTTT. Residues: CASRVRGQNTEAFF.

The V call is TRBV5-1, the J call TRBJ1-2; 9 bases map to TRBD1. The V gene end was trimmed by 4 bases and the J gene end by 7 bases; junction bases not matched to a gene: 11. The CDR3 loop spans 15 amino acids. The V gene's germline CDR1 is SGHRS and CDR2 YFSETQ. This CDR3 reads CASSHGDREIGGYTF. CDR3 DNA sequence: TGCGCCAGCAGCCATGGGGACAGGGAAATTGGTGGCTACACCTTC.

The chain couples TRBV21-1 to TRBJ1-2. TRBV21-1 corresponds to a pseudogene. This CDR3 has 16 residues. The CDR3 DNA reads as TGTGCCAGCAGCAAAGACGTAAGGGAAGCTAACTATGGCTACACCTTC. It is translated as CASSKDVREANYGYTF.

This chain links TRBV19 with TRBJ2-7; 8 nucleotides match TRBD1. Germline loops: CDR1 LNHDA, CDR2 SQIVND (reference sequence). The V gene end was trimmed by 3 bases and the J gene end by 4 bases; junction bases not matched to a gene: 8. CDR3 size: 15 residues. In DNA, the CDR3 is TGTGCCAGTAGTATCCTCGGGACAGGAATTTACGAGCAGTACTTC. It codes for CASSILGTGIYEQYF. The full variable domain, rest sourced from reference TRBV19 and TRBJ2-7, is DGGITQSPKYLFRKEGQNVTLSCEQNLNHDAMYWYRQDPGQGLRLIYYSQIVNDFQKGDIAEGYSVSREKKESFPLTVTSAQKNPTAFYLCASSILGTGIYEQYFGPGTRLTVT.

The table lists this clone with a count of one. As DNA, the CDR3 is TGTGCCAGCAGTAGCGGGACTAGCGGACTGTACGAGCAGTACTTC. This encodes CASSSGTSGLYEQYF. The chain carries TRBV27 and TRBJ2-7; 11 nucleotides agree with TRBD2. This CDR3 region has 15 residues. CDR1 and CDR2 from the germline V gene are MNHEY and SMNVEV (reference sequence). Germline trimming cut 5 bases from V and 4 bases from J; bases unmatched to any gene: 7.

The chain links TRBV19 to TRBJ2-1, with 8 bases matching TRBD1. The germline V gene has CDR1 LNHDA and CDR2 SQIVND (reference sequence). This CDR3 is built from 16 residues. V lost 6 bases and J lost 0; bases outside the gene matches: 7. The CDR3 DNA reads TGTGCCAGTAGCCCCCGGGACAGGTCCTCCTACAATGAGCAGTTCTTC. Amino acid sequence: CASSPRDRSSYNEQFF. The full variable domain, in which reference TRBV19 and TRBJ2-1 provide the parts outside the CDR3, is DGGITQSPKYLFRKEGQNVTLSCEQNLNHDAMYWYRQDPGQGLRLIYYSQIVNDFQKGDIAEGYSVSREKKESFPLTVTSAQKNPTAFYLCASSPRDRSSYNEQFFGPGTRLTVL.

In DNA form, the CDR3 reads TGTGCCAGTAGTACCACACAGGGCTACGAGCAGTACTTC. Its protein is CASSTTQGYEQYF. V is TRBV19 and J is TRBJ2-7, with D perhaps TRBD1 (6 bases). This CDR3 is 13 amino acids long. CDR1 is LNHDA, CDR2 SQIVND, per germline (reference sequence). Between the trimmed V and J ends, which lost 4 bases and 3 bases, there was a span of 10 bases.

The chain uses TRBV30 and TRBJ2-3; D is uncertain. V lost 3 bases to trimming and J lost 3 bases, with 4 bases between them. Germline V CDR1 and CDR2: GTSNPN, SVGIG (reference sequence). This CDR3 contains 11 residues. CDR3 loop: CAWRETDTQYF. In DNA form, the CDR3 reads TGTGCCTGGAGGGAAACAGATACGCAGTATTTT.

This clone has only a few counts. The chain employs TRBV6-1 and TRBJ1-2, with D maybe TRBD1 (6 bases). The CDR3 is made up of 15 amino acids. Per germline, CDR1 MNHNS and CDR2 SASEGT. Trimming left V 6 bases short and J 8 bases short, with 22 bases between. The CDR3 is CASRFVQGSGEGYTF. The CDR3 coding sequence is TGTGCCAGCAGATTCGTACAGGGCTCTGGGGAGGGCTACACCTTC.

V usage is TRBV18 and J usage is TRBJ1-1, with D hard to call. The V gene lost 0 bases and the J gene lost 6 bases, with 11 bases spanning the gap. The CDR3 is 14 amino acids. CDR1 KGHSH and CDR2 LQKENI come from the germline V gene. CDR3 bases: TGTGCCAGCTCACCACCTGTGGGTACCCCTGAAGCTTTCTTT. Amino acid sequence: CASSPPVGTPEAFF.

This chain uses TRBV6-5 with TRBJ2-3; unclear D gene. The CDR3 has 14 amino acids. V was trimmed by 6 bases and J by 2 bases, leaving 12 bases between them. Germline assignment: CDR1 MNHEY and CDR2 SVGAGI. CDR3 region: CASRPPGPTDTQYF. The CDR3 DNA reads TGTGCCAGCAGGCCCCCCGGGCCCACAGATACGCAGTATTTT.

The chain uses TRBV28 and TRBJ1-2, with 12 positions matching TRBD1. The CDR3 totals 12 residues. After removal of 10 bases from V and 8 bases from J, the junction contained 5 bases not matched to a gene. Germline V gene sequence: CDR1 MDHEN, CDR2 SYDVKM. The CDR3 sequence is CAIGTGGRGYTF. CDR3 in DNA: TGTGCCATCGGGACAGGGGGCCGAGGCTACACCTTC.

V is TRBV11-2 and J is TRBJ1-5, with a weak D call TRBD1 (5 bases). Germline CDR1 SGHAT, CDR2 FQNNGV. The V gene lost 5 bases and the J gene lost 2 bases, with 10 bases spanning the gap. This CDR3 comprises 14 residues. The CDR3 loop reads CASSVTGGNQPQHF. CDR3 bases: TGTGCCAGCAGCGTTACAGGAGGCAATCAGCCCCAGCATTTT. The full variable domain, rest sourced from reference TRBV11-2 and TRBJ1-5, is EAGVAQSPRYKIIEKRQSVAFWCNPISGHATLYWYQQILGQGPKLLIQFQNNGVVDDSQLPKDRFSAERLKGVDSTLKIQPAKLEDSAVYLCASSVTGGNQPQHFGDGTRLSIL.

CDR3 region: CASSFQGAYEQYF. CDR3 DNA sequence: TGCGCCAGCAGTTTCCAGGGAGCCTACGAGCAGTACTTC. This chain links TRBV10-1 with TRBJ2-7; D could derive from TRBD1 or TRBD2 (5 bases each). Trimming stripped 5 bases from V and 2 bases from J, with 10 bases between. CDR3 length equals 13 residues. The germline V gene encodes CDR1 WNHNN and CDR2 SYGVQD (reference sequence).

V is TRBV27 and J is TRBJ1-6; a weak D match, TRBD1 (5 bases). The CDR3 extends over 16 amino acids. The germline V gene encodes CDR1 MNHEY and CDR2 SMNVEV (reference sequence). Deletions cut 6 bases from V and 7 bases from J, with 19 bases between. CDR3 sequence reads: CASSTRDLLGNSPLHF. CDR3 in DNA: TGTGCCAGCAGCACACGGGACCTCCTAGGCAATTCACCCCTCCACTTT.

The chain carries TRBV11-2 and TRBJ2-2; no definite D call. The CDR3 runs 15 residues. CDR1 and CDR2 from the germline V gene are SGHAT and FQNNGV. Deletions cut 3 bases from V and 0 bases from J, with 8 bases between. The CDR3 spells CASSLRRSNTGELFF. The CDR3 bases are TGTGCCAGCAGCTTGCGGCGCTCGAACACCGGGGAGCTGTTTTTT.

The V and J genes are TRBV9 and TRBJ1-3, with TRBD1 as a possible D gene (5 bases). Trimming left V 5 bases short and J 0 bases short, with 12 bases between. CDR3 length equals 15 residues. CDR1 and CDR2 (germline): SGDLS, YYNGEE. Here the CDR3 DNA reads TGTGCCAGCAGTGGTGGTGGGACCTCTGGAAACACCATATATTTT. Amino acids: CASSGGGTSGNTIYF.